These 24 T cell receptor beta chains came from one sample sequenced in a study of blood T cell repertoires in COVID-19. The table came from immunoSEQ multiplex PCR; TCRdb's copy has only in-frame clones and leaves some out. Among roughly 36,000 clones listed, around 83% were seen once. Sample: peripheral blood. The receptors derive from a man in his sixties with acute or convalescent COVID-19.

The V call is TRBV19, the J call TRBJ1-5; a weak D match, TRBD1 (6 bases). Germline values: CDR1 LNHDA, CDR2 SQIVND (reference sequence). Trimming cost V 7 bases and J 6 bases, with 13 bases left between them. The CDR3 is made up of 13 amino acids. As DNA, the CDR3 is TGTGCCAGTACGGAACAGGGCGGTCAGCCCCAGCATTTT. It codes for CASTEQGGQPQHF.

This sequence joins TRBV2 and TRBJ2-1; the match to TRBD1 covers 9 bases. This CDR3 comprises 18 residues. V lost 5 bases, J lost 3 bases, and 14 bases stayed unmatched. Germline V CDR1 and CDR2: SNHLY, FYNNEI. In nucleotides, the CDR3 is TGTGCCAGCAGTCCGGGACAGGGCGGGAGTTTTATCTACAATGAGCAGTTCTTC. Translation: CASSPGQGGSFIYNEQFF.

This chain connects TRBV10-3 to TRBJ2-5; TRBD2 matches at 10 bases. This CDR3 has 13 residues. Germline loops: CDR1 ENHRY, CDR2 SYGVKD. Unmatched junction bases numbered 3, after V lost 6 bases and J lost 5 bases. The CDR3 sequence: CAISSGGAETQYF. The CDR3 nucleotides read TGTGCCATCAGCAGCGGGGGGGCGGAGACCCAGTACTTC.

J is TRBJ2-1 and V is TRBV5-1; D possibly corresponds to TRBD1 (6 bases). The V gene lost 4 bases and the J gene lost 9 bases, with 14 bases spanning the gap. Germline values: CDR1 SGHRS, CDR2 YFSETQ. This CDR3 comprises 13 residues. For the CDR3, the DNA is TGCGCCAGCAGCCCAGGGGCGAGTGGTGAGCAGTTCTTC. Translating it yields CASSPGASGEQFF. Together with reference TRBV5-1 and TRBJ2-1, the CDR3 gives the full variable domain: KAGVTQTPRYLIKTRGQQVTLSCSPISGHRSVSWYQQTPGQGLQFLFEYFSETQRNKGNFPGRFSGRQFSNSRSEMNVSTLELGDSALYLCASSPGASGEQFFGPGTRLTVL.

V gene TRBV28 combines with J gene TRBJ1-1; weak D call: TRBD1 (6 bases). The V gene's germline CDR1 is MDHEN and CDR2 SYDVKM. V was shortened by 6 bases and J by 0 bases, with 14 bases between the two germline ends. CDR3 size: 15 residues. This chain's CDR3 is CASRSTGRMNTEAFF. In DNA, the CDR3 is TGTGCCAGCAGGTCGACAGGACGGATGAACACTGAAGCTTTCTTT.

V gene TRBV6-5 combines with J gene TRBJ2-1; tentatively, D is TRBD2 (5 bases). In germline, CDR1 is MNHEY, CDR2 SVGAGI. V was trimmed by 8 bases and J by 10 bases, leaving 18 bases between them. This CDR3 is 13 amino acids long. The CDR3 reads CASQAAVTREQFF. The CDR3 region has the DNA TGTGCCAGCCAGGCAGCGGTTACACGCGAGCAGTTCTTC.

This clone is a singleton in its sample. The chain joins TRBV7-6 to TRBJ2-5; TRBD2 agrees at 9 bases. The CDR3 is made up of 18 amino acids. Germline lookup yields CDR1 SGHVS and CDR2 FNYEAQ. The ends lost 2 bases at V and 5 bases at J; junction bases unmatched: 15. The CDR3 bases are TGTGCCAGCAGCTTAATGGTGGCTAGCGGGGTCCCTGGGGAGACCCAGTACTTC. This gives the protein CASSLMVASGVPGETQYF.

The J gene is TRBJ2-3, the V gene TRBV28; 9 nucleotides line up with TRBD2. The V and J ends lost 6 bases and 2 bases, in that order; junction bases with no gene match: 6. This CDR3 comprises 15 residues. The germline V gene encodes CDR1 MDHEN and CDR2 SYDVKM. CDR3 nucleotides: TGTGCCAGCAGGTGGAGACTAGCGGTCACAGATACGCAGTATTTT. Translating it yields CASRWRLAVTDTQYF.

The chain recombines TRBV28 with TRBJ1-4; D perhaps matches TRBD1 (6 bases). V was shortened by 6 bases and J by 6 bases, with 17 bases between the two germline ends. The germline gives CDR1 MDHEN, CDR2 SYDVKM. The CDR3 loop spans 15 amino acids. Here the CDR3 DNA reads TGTGCCAGCAGAATGCCGGGGCAGGGGTATGAAAAACTGTTTTTT. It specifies CASRMPGQGYEKLFF.

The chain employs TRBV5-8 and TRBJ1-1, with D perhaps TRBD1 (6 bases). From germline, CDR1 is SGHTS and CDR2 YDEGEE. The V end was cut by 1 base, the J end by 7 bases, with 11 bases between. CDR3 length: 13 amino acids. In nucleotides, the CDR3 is TGTGCCAGCAGCTTGCTCAGGGGTGATGAAGCTTTCTTT. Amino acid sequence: CASSLLRGDEAFF.

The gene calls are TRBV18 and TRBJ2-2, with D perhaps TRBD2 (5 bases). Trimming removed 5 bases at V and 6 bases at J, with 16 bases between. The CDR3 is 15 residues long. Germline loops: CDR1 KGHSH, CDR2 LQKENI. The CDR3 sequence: CASSTRVALPGELFF. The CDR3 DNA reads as TGTGCCAGCTCAACGAGGGTCGCGCTGCCCGGGGAGCTGTTTTTT.

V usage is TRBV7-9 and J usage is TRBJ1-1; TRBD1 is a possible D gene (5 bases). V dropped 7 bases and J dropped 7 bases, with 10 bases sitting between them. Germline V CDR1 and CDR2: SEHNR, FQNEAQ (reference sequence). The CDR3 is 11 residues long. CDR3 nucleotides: TGTGCCAGCAACGGGGGTTTTGAAGCTTTCTTT. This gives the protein CASNGGFEAFF.

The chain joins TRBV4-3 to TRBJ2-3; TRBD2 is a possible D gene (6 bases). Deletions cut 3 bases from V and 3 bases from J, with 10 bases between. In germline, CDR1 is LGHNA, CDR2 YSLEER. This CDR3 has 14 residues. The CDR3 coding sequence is TGCGCCAGCAGCCACGGGACTCAGACAGATACGCAGTATTTT. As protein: CASSHGTQTDTQYF.

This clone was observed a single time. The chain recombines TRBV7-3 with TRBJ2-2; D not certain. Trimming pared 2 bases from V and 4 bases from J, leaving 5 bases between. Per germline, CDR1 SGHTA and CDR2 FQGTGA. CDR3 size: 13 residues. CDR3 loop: CASSLVSTGELFF. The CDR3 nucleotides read TGTGCCAGCAGCTTAGTCTCCACCGGGGAGCTGTTTTTT.

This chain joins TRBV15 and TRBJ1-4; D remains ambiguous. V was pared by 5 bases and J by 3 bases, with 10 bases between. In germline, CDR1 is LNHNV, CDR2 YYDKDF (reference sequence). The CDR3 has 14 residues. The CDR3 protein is CATSATASNEKLFF. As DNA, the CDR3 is TGTGCCACCAGCGCAACAGCATCTAATGAAAAACTGTTTTTT.

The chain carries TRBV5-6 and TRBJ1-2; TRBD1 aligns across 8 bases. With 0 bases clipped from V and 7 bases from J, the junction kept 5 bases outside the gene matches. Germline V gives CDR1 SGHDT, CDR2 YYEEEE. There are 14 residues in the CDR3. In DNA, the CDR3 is TGTGCCAGCAGCTTGGCCTCAGGGGGCAGTGGCTACACCTTC. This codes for CASSLASGGSGYTF.

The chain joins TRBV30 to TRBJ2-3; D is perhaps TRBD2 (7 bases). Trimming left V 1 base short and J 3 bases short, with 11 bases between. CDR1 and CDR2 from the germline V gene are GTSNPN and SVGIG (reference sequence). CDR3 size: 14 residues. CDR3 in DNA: TGTGCCTGGAGTGGGGGGGGCCCAACAGATACGCAGTATTTT. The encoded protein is CAWSGGGPTDTQYF.

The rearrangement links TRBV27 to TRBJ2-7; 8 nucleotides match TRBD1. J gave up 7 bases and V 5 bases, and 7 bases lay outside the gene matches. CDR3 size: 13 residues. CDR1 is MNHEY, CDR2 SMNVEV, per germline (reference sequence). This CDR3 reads CASSRLTGGEQYF. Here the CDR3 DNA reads TGTGCCAGCAGTCGATTAACAGGGGGTGAGCAGTACTTC.

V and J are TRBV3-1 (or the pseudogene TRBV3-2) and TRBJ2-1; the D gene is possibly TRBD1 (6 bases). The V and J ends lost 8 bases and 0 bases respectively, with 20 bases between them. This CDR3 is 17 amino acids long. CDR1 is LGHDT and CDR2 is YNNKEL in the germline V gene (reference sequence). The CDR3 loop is CASSLGAPTLSYNEQFF. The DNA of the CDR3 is TGTGCCAGCTCACTGGGGGCGCCAACCCTCTCCTACAATGAGCAGTTCTTC.

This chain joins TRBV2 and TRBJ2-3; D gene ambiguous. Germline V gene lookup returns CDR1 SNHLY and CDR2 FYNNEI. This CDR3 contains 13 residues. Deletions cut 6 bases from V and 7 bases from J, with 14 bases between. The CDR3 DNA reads TGTGCCAGCAGCGCAGAACCCCAGAATACGCAGTATTTT. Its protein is CASSAEPQNTQYF. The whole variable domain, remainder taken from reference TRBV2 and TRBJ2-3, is EPEVTQTPSHQVTQMGQEVILRCVPISNHLYFYWYRQILGQKVEFLVSFYNNEISEKSEIFDDQFSVERPDGSNFTLKIRSTKLEDSAMYFCASSAEPQNTQYFGPGTRLTVL.

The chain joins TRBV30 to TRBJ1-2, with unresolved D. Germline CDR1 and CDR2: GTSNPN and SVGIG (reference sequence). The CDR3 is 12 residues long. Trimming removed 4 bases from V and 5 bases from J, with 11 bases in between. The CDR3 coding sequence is TGTGCCTGGACCGGGTCGGGGTATGGCTACACCTTC. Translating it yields CAWTGSGYGYTF.

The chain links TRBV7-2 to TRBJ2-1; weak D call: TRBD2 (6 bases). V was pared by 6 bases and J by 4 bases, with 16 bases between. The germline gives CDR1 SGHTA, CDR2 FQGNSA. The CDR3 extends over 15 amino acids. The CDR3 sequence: CASSTGRAGYNEQFF. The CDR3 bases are TGTGCCAGCAGTACGGGCCGCGCGGGGTACAATGAGCAGTTCTTC.

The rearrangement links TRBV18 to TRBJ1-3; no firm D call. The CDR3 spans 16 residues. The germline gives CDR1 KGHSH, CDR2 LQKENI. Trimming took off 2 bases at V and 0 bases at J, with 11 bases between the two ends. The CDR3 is CASSPEPAYSGNTIYF. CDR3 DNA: TGTGCCAGCTCACCAGAGCCTGCTTACTCTGGAAACACCATATATTTT.

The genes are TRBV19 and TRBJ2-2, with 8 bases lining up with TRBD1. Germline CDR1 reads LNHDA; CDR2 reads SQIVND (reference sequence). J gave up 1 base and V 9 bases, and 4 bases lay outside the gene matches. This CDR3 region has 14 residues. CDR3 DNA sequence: TGTGCCAGCAGAGACAGGGGGAACACCGGGGAGCTGTTTTTT. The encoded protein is CASRDRGNTGELFF.